This TCR beta chain emerged from a study of T cell responses to AZD1222 COVID-19 vaccine. Study-wide points: Clonal diversity was possibly underestimated, and the donors were mostly white British, with more females. Baseline seropositivity characterized only six AZD1222 recipients. Reports say nearly half of spike-specific TCRs go after unmutated variant regions. Repertoires were collected only later (after the peak T cell response had occurred).

V dropped 2 bases and J dropped 2 bases, with 12 bases sitting between them. Germline V gene lookup returns CDR1 MNHEY and CDR2 SVGAGI. The CDR3 is 15 amino acids. Data came from immunoSEQ multiplex PCR; TCRdb stores just in-frame clones and leaves some out. The data show fewer than 40,000 clones, with 88% seen just once and under 30% held by the top ten. This clone is a singleton in its sample. What it recognizes is unknown. The chain links TRBV6-5 to TRBJ2-5; D possibly corresponds to TRBD1 (6 bases). The origin of this receptor is an adult who received the MenACWY meningococcal vaccine as a control. Sequenced here: peripheral blood, sampled 28 days after the second dose of the MenACWY control vaccine. CDR3 in amino acids: CASSYPTGSQETQYF. Here the CDR3 DNA reads TGTGCCAGCAGTTACCCGACAGGATCTCAAGAGACCCAGTACTTC.